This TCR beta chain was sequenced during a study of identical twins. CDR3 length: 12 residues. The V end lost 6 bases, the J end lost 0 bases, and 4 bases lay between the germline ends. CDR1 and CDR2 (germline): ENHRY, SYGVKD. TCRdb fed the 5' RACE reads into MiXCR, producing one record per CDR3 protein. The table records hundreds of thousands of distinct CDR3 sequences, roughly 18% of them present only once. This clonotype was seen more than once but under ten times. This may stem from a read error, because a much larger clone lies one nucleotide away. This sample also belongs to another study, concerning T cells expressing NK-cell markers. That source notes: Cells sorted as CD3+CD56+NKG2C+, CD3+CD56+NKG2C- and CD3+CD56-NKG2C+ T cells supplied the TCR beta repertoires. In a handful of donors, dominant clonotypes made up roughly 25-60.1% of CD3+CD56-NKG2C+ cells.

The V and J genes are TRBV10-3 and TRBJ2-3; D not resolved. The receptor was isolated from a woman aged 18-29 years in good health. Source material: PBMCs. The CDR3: CAISPSTDTQYF. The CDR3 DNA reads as TGTGCCATCAGCCCTAGCACAGATACGCAGTATTTT.